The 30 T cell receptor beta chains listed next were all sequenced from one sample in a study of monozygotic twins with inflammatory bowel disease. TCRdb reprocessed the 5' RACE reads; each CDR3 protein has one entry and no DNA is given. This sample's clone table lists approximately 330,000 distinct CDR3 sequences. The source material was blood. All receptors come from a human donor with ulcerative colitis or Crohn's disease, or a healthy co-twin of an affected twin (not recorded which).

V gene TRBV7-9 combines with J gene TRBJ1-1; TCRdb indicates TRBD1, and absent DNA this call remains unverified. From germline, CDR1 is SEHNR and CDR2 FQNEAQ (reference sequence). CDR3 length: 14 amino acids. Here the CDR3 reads CASSERQLSTEAFF.

This CDR3 is CASSPNGPQETQYF. The chain joins TRBV18 to TRBJ2-5. CDR3 size: 14 residues. Germline V CDR1 and CDR2: KGHSH, LQKENI.

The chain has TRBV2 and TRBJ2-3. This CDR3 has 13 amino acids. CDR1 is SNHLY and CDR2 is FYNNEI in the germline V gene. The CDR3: CASSESRRNTQYF.

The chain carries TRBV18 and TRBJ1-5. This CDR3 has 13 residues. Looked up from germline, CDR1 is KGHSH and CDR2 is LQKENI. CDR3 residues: CASSPGLDQPQHF.

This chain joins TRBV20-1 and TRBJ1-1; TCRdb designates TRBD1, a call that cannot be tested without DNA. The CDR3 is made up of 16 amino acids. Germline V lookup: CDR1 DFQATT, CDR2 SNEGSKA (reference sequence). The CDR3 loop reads CSAIRTGGAQDTEAFF.

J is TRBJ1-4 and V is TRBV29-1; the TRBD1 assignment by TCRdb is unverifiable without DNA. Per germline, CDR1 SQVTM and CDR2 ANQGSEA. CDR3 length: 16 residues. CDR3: CSVEGLDRGQDEKLFF.

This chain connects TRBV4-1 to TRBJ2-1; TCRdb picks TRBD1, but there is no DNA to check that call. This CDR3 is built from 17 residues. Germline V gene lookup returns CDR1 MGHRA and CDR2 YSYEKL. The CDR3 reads CASSQDQGDRRDNEQFF.

CDR3 sequence: CASSYGFSGTSGIYNEQFF. The V call is TRBV6-2 or TRBV6-3, the J call TRBJ2-1; lacking DNA, the TRBD2 call made by TCRdb goes unchecked. The CDR3 has 19 amino acids. Germline V gene sequence: CDR1 MNHEY, CDR2 SVGEGT.

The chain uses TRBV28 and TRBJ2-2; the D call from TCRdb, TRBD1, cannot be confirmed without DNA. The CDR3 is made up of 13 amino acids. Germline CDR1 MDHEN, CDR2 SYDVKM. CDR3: CASSTAPTGELFF.

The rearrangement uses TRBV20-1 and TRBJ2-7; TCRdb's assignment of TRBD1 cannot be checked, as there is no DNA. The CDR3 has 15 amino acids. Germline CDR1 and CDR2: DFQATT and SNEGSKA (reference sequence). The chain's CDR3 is CSAVRDRGPPFEQYF.

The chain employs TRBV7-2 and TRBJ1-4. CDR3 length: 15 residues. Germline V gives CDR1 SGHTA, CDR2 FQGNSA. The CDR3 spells CASSLDSATNENLFF.

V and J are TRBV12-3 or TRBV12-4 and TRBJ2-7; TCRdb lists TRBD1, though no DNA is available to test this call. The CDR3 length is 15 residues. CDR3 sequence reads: CASSPISGGPHEQYF.

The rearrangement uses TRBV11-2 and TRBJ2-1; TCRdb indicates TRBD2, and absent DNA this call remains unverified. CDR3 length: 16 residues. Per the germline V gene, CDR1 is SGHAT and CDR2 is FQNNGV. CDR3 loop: CASSLYGREVYNEQFF. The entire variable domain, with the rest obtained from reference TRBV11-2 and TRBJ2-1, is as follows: EAGVAQSPRYKIIEKRQSVAFWCNPISGHATLYWYQQILGQGPKLLIQFQNNGVVDDSQLPKDRFSAERLKGVDSTLKIQPAKLEDSAVYLCASSLYGREVYNEQFFGPGTRLTVL.

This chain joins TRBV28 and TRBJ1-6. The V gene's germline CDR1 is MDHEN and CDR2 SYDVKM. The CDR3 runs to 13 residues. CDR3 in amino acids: CASRLRDNSPLRF.

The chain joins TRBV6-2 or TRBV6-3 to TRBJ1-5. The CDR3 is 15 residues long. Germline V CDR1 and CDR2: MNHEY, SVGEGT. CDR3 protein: CASSYSRPPLGPQHF.

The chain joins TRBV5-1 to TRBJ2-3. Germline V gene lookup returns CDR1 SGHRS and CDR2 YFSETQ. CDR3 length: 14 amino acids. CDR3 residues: CASSLEAGTDTQYF.

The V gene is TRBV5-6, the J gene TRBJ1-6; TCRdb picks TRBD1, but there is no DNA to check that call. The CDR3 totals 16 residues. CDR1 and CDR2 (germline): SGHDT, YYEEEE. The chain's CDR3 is CASSFGTGTDNSPLHF.

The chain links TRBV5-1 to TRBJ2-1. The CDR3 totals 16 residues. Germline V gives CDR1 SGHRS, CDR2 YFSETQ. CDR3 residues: CASSLAGGRAYNEQFF.

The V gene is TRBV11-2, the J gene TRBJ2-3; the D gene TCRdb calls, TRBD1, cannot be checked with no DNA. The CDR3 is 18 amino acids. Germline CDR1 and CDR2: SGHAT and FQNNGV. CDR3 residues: CASSPRTSVLRSTDTQYF.

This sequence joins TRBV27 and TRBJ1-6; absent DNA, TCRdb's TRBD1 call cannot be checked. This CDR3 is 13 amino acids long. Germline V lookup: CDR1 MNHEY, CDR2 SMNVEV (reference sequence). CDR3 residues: CASSLVTGSLLHF.

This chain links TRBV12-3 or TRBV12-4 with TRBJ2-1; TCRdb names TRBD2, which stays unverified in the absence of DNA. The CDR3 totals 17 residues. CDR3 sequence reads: CASIPGLAPFSYNEQFF.

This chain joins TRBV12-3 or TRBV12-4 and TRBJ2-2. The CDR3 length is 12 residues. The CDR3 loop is CASSSEVGELFF.

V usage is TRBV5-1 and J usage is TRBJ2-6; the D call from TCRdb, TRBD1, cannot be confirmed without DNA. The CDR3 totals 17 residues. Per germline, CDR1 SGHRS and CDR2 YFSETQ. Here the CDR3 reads CASSFRDGSSGANVLTF.

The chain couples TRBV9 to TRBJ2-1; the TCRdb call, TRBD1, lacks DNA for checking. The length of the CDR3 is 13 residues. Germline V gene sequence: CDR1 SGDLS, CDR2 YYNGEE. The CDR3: CASSGRQGLEQFF.

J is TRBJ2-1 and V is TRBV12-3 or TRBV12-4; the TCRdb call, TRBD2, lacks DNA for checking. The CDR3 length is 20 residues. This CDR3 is CASSTGTGTSQPSTYNEQFF.

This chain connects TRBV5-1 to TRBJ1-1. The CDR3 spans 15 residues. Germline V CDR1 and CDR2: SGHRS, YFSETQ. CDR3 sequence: CASSSQADGLLEAFF.

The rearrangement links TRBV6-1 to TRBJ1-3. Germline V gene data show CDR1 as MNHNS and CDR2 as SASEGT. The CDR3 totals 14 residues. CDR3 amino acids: CASSSKGGGNTIYF.

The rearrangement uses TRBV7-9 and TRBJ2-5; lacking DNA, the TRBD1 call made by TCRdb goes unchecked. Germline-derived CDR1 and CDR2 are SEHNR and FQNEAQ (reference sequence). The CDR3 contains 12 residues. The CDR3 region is CASRQGQETQYF.

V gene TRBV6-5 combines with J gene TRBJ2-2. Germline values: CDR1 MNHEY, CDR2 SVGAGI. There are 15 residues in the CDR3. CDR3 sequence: CASSYSMSNTGELFF.

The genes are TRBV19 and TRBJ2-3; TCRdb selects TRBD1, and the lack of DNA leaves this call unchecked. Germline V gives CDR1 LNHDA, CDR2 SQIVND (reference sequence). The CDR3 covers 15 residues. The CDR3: CASSIQGGSTDTQYF.